Listed below are T cell receptor beta chains from one sample, sequenced in a study of metastatic and nonmetastatic thyroid tumors. Using MiXCR, TCRdb re-called clones from the PCR reads. Found here are 20,000 to 30,000 clones, roughly 13% of them singletons; the top ten hold around 5.1%. Sequencing input: blood. The receptors derive from a female donor with papillary thyroid cancer or a benign thyroid nodule (not recorded which). Some clones in this sample may be carry-over from other donors' samples. CDR3s leave out the opening cysteine and the closing phenylalanine or tryptophan.

v_gene: TRBV18; CDR3aa: ASSPPVTQGDTGELF
v_gene: TRBV12-3/TRBV12-4; CDR3aa: ASRVSGAGTVTEAF
v_gene: TRBV19; CDR3aa: ASSIGDYNEQF
v_gene: TRBV9; CDR3aa: ASRNGTLDEQY
v_gene: TRBV18; CDR3aa: ASSPLQGWETQY
v_gene: TRBV27; CDR3aa: ASSSTSGLASYEQY
v_gene: TRBV27; CDR3aa: ASSSGLAGGRSYNEQF
v_gene: TRBV11-2; CDR3aa: ASSLDLAGGPPNRETQY
v_gene: TRBV6-4; CDR3aa: ASSDSKGAGELF
v_gene: TRBV6-2/TRBV6-3; CDR3aa: ASRGQGTAGELF
v_gene: TRBV6-5; CDR3aa: ASSYRSRGSGNTEAF
v_gene: TRBV7-8; CDR3aa: ASSRTKGGEQY
v_gene: TRBV7-9; CDR3aa: ASSLGDRLSTNEKLF
v_gene: TRBV30; CDR3aa: AWSPRTGSPLH
v_gene: TRBV20-1; CDR3aa: SARDSRAGTYEQY
v_gene: TRBV4-3; CDR3aa: ASSQGLLASEQY
v_gene: TRBV28; CDR3aa: ASRSGGANTGELF
v_gene: TRBV7-9; CDR3aa: ASSPGQGGGYT
v_gene: TRBV7-2; CDR3aa: ASSPTPGVYEQY
v_gene: TRBV7-2; CDR3aa: ASSGGADTQY
v_gene: TRBV30; CDR3aa: AWSESGRTEAF
v_gene: TRBV19; CDR3aa: ASSPGQGNYGYT
v_gene: TRBV20-1; CDR3aa: SAKLSGRPPYEQY
v_gene: TRBV9; CDR3aa: ASSVPGHTEAF
v_gene: TRBV11-2; CDR3aa: ASSQGGRAEQY
v_gene: TRBV12-1; CDR3aa: ASSASGGTSGRASCNEQF
v_gene: TRBV9; CDR3aa: ASSVAPSGDTQY
v_gene: TRBV9; CDR3aa: ASSGGGTDTQY
v_gene: TRBV5-1; CDR3aa: ASSLPAGTSGPWSYEQY
v_gene: TRBV12-3/TRBV12-4; CDR3aa: ASSPNPYEQY
v_gene: TRBV27; CDR3aa: ASSLYSGGSSYEQY
v_gene: TRBV2; CDR3aa: ASSPSPAGRYEQY
v_gene: TRBV11-1; CDR3aa: ASSYNPGQGSNQPQH
v_gene: TRBV10-3; CDR3aa: AISGGRDEQY
v_gene: TRBV3-1; CDR3aa: ASSQDEGTGYYEQY
v_gene: TRBV7-8; CDR3aa: ASRKTRENTGELF
v_gene: TRBV2; CDR3aa: ASSRPGGLAGAKTQY
v_gene: TRBV7-3; CDR3aa: ASSPLASDTQY
v_gene: TRBV11-2; CDR3aa: ASSSDRGPPNYGYT
v_gene: TRBV5-8; CDR3aa: ASTPGGHEQY
v_gene: TRBV2; CDR3aa: ASKLDYTGAEAF
v_gene: TRBV9; CDR3aa: ASSEFTGSVTEAF
v_gene: TRBV30; CDR3aa: ASQTGLNQPQH
v_gene: TRBV19; CDR3aa: ASSIGQNTEAF
v_gene: TRBV25-1; CDR3aa: ASSEGTHNEQF
v_gene: TRBV20-1; CDR3aa: SARASVRYYEQY
v_gene: TRBV25-1; CDR3aa: ASSELGSGNTIY
v_gene: TRBV6-1; CDR3aa: ASNTGSTNEKLF
v_gene: TRBV5-5; CDR3aa: ASSFQGFDQPQH
v_gene: TRBV3-1; CDR3aa: ASSPLTGTDTQY
v_gene: TRBV9; CDR3aa: ASSVGAGATYKTQY